The subject of this entry is one T cell receptor beta chain. V shed 7 bases and J 6 bases; nucleotides not matched to a gene: 15. The CDR3 sequence is 15 residues long. Germline assignment: CDR1 SGHRS and CDR2 YFSETQ. The data stem from a study of blood T cell repertoires in COVID-19. Across the whole study: Material from acute and convalescent COVID-19 was sourced from the United States, Italy and Spain. From T cells, B-cell-depleted T cells, or PBMCs came the material, which was cDNA or gDNA.

As originally analysed: Estimates of nucleated cell counts were drawn from the amplification of reference gene primers. Generated by immunoSEQ multiplex PCR, the TCRdb table keeps only in-frame clones and is missing some. Clone size and the V and J calls come from that table; the DNA yielded D and trimming. The table records roughly 40,000 clones, around 84% of them present only once. This chain connects TRBV5-1 to TRBJ2-7; TRBD2 agrees at 8 bases. The source of this sequence is an older woman in a cohort sampled during active COVID-19. The sequenced sample was peripheral blood. The CDR3 loop reads CASWEGATSGGEQYF. The CDR3 coding sequence is TGCGCCAGCTGGGAAGGGGCCACCAGCGGGGGCGAGCAGTACTTC.